This entry is about one T cell receptor (beta chain). The sample comes from a study of blood T cell repertoires in COVID-19. Across the whole study: In each case, the material was cDNA or gDNA derived from T cells, B-cell-depleted T cells, or PBMCs.

Trimming at V came to 2 bases and at J to 4 bases, leaving 5 bases not matched to a gene. The germline V gene has CDR1 SGHKS and CDR2 YYEKEE (reference sequence). This CDR3 has 14 amino acids. In the original processing: Amplifying reference gene primers gave estimates of nucleated cell counts. Assay used: immunoSEQ multiplex PCR; TCRdb lists only in-frame clones, some missing. V and J calls and clone size are those listed in that table; D and trimming were worked out from the DNA. The repertoire has some 410,000 clones, approximately 90% of them found once; the top ten carry more than 0.9%. What was sequenced was PBMCs or T cells enriched from blood (not recorded which). This receptor was obtained from a woman aged 25 to 39 with acute COVID-19. This chain joins TRBV5-5 and TRBJ2-7; 8 bases match TRBD2. CDR3 coding DNA: TGTGCCAGCAGCTTATACACGGGGGGGTACGAGCAGTACTTC. Amino acid sequence: CASSLYTGGYEQYF.